This T cell receptor beta chain was captured in a study of long-term antiretroviral therapy in people with HIV. Findings of the study overall: Post-ART diversity increased but stayed below transplant donor controls. Blood dating 2004 to 2017 may reflect older ART regimens.

As for this clone: What it binds is not known.

V lost 5 bases, J lost 13 bases, and 12 bases stayed unmatched. The CDR3 sequence is 13 residues long. CDR1 is MDHEN and CDR2 is SYDVKM in the germline V gene. Version v3.0 of the immunoSEQ assay was performed at survey level. Sequencing of each sample targeted about 35,000-55,000 T-cell genomes. Using immunoSEQ multiplex PCR, the repertoire was profiled, and TCRdb retains in-frame clones only, with some absent. The data hold about 24,000 clones, with approximately 90% observed a single time. The source material was unsorted PBMCs, sampled 1.8 years before starting antiretroviral therapy. V is TRBV28 and J is TRBJ1-1; 8 positions agree with TRBD1. The source of this sequence is a man over 45 with HIV. In DNA, the CDR3 is TGTGCCAGCAGTCTCGGGACAGGATCTGGGGTTTTCTTT. Translating it yields CASSLGTGSGVFF. Using reference TRBV28 and TRBJ1-1 for the parts outside the CDR3, the full variable domain is DVKVTQSSRYLVKRTGEKVFLECVQDMDHENMFWYRQDPGLGLRLIYFSYDVKMKEKGDIPEGYSVSREKKERFSLILESASTNQTSMYLCASSLGTGSGVFFGQGTRLTVV.